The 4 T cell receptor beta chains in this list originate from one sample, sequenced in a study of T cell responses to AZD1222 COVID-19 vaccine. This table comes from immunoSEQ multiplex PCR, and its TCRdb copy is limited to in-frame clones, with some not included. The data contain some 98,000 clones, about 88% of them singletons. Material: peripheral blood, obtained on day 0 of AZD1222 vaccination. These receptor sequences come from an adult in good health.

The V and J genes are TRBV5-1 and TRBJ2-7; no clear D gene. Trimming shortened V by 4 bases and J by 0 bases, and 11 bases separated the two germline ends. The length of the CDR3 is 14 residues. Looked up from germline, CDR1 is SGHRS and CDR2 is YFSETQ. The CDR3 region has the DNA TGCGCCAGCAGCGAGACGGCAGACTCCTACGAGCAGTACTTC. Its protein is CASSETADSYEQYF.

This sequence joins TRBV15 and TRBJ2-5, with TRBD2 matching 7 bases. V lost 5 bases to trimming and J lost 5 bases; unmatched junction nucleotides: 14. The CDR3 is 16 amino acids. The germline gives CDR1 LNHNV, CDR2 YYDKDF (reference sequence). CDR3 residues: CATSPWQGGGIETQYF. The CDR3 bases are TGTGCCACCAGCCCCTGGCAGGGCGGGGGTATTGAGACCCAGTACTTC. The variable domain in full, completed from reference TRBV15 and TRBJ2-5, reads DAMVIQNPRYQVTQFGKPVTLSCSQTLNHNVMYWYQQKSSQAPKLLFHYYDKDFNNEADTPDNFQSRRPNTSFCFLDIRSPGLGDTAMYLCATSPWQGGGIETQYFGPGTRLLVL.

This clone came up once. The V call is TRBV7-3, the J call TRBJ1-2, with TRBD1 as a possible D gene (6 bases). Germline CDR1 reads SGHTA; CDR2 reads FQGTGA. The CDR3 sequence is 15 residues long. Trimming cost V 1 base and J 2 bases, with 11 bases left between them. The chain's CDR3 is CASSLSQGSNYGYTF. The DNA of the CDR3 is TGTGCCAGCAGCTTAAGCCAGGGGTCCAACTATGGCTACACCTTC.

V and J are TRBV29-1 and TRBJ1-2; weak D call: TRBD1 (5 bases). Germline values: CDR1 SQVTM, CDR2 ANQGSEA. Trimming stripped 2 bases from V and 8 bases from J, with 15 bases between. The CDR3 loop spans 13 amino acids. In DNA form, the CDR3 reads TGCAGCGTTGAAAAACAGGCACAGAGGGGCTACACCTTC. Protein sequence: CSVEKQAQRGYTF.